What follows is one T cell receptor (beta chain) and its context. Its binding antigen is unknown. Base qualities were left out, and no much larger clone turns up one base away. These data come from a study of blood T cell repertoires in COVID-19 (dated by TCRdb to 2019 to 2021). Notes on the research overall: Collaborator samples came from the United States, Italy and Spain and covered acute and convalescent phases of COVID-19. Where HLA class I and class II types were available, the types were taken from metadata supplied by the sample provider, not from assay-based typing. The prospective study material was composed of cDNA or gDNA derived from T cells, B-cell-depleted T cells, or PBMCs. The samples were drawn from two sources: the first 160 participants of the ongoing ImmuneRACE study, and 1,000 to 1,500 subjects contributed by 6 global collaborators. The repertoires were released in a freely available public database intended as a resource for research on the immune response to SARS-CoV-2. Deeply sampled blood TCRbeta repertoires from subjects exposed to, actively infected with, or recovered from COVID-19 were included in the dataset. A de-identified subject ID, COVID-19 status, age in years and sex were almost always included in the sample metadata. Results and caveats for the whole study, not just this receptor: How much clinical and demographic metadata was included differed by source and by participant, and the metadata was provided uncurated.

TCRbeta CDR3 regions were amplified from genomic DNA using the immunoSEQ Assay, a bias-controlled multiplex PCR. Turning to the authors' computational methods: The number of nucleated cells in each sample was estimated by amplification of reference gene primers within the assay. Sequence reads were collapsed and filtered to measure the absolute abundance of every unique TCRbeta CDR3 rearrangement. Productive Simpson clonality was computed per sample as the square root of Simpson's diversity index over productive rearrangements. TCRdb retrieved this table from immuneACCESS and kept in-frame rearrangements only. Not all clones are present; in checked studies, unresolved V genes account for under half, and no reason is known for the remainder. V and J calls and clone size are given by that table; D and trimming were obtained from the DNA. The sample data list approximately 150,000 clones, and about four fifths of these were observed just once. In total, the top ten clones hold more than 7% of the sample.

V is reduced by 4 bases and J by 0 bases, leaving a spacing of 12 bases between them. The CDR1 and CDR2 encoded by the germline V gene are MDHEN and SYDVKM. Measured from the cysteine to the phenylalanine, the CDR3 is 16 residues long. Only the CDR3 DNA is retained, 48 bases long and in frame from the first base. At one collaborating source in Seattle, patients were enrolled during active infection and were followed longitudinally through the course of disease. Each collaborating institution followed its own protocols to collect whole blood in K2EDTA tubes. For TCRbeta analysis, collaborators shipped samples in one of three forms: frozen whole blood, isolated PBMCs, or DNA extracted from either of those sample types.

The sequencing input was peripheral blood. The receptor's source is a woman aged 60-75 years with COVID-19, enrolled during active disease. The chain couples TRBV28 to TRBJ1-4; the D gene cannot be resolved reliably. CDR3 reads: CASSSPRRTTNEKLFF. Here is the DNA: TGTGCCAGCAGTTCCCCCCGCAGGACAACTAATGAAAAACTGTTTTTT.